The 20 T cell receptor beta chains below all came from one sample that was sequenced in a study of neurological immune-mediated disorders. TCRdb passed the 5' RACE reads through MiXCR, listing each CDR3 protein once. The table has more than 50,000 distinct CDR3 sequences, around 24% seen once. Documented time point: technical triplicate 2. The sequenced sample consisted of PBMCs. Receptors originate from a man aged 55 to 70 with HTLV-1-associated myelopathy (HAM/TSP).

This clonotype was seen ten or more times. This sequence joins TRBV6-5 and TRBJ2-6; 9 bases are shared with TRBD1. This CDR3 is 18 amino acids long. Germline CDR1 and CDR2: MNHEY and SVGAGI. V gave up 6 bases and J gave up 0 bases; unmatched junction bases: 9. DNA for the CDR3: TGTGCCAGCAGGAGAACCGGGACAGGGCACTCTGGGGCCAACGTCCTGACTTTC. Its protein is CASRRTGTGHSGANVLTF.

This clonotype was detected ten times or more. The chain has TRBV20-1 and TRBJ2-7; D tentatively fits TRBD1 or TRBD2 (5 bases each). V lost 5 bases, J lost 4 bases, and 15 bases lay in between. This CDR3 comprises 13 residues. Germline CDR1 DFQATT, CDR2 SNEGSKA (reference sequence). In DNA, the CDR3 is TGCAGTGCTGGGAGAGGGGTCTTATACGAGCAGTACTTC. Its protein is CSAGRGVLYEQYF.

This clonotype occurred many times. The CDR3 loop is CASRESPGQDSYEQYF. The CDR3 DNA follows: TGCGCCAGCAGGGAAAGTCCGGGACAGGACTCCTACGAGCAGTACTTC. The chain combines TRBV10-2 with TRBJ2-7, with TRBD1 matching 8 bases. With V trimmed by 6 bases and J by 0 bases, 10 bases remained unmatched. Germline V gene sequence: CDR1 WSHSY, CDR2 SAAADI. CDR3 length equals 16 residues.

Sample share makes this clonotype medium-sized. The V call is TRBV28, the J call TRBJ2-3, with 7 positions matching TRBD1. J was trimmed by 5 bases and V by 7 bases; bases with no gene match: 9. This CDR3 has 14 amino acids. Germline V CDR1 and CDR2: MDHEN, SYDVKM. This CDR3 reads CASTRGTDQDTQYF. CDR3 sequence (DNA): TGTGCCAGCACCCGAGGGACAGATCAAGATACGCAGTATTTT.

V usage is TRBV5-6 and J usage is TRBJ2-2; 9 bases line up with TRBD2. V dropped 0 bases and J dropped 4; count of bases not matched to a gene: 1. The germline V gene has CDR1 SGHDT and CDR2 YYEEEE. The CDR3 runs 15 residues. As DNA, the CDR3 is TGTGCCAGCAGCTTGGGACTAGCGGCCACCGGGGAGCTGTTTTTT. This sequence encodes CASSLGLAATGELFF.

The table lists this clonotype with many counts. The chain couples TRBV20-1 to TRBJ2-5; 11 nucleotides align to TRBD2. CDR3 length: 18 amino acids. After removal of 1 base from V and 10 bases from J, the junction contained 20 bases not matched to a gene. The germline V gene has CDR1 DFQATT and CDR2 SNEGSKA (reference sequence). CDR3 nucleotide sequence: TGCAGTGCTAGAGCTCCGGGACTAGCGGACACCGACGGGAAGATCCAGTACTTC. Its translation: CSARAPGLADTDGKIQYF.

This clonotype was detected ten times or more. This sequence joins TRBV29-1 and TRBJ2-2; 9 positions agree with TRBD1. This CDR3 region has 15 residues. V shed 1 base, J shed 6 bases, and the junction held 6 bases outside the gene matches. Germline lookup yields CDR1 SQVTM and CDR2 ANQGSEA. CDR3 sequence (DNA): TGCAGCGTTGAAGGGACAGGGGTCTTGGCCGGGGAGCTGTTTTTT. Its translation is CSVEGTGVLAGELFF.

This clonotype occurred many times. The chain joins TRBV20-1 to TRBJ2-1; 13 bases are a match to TRBD2. The V segment lost 6 bases and the J segment 3 bases; nucleotides outside the gene matches: 5. The CDR3 runs 15 residues. The germline V gene encodes CDR1 DFQATT and CDR2 SNEGSKA (reference sequence). CDR3 residues: CSATGTSGVYNEQFF. The CDR3 DNA reads TGCAGTGCAACCGGGACTAGCGGGGTCTACAATGAGCAGTTCTTC.

This clonotype was detected many times. The chain uses TRBV12-3 or TRBV12-4 and TRBJ2-1, with 8 bases that match TRBD2. The length of the CDR3 is 13 residues. Trimming took 7 bases from V and 8 from J; bases not matched to a gene: 7. CDR3 sequence reads: CASTLAGFDEQFF. The CDR3 DNA reads TGTGCCAGCACCTTAGCGGGATTTGATGAGCAGTTCTTC.

In this sample, this clonotype turned up many times. The chain recombines TRBV28 with TRBJ1-1, with TRBD1 identical over 8 bases. The CDR3 has 15 residues. After removal of 5 bases from V and 0 bases from J, the junction contained 5 bases not matched to a gene. The germline V gene has CDR1 MDHEN and CDR2 SYDVKM. CDR3 coding DNA: TGTGCCAGCAGTCACCAGGACAGGGTGAACACTGAAGCTTTCTTT. It encodes CASSHQDRVNTEAFF. Filled out from reference TRBV28 and TRBJ1-1, the complete variable domain reads DVKVTQSSRYLVKRTGEKVFLECVQDMDHENMFWYRQDPGLGLRLIYFSYDVKMKEKGDIPEGYSVSREKKERFSLILESASTNQTSMYLCASSHQDRVNTEAFFGQGTRLTVV.

This chain links TRBV19 with TRBJ2-7, with 9 nucleotides matching TRBD1. This CDR3 has 13 amino acids. J was trimmed by 3 bases and V by 3 bases; bases with no gene match: 0. The germline CDR1 and CDR2 sequences are LNHDA and SQIVND (reference sequence). In DNA, the CDR3 is TGTGCCAGTAGTATGGGACAGGGCTACGAGCAGTACTTC. Protein: CASSMGQGYEQYF.

At least ten counts were recorded for this clonotype. Written as DNA, the CDR3 is TGCAGCGCCGTGGGAGGGTTTGACGAAAAACTGTTTTTT. It codes for CSAVGGFDEKLFF. The chain uses TRBV29-1 and TRBJ1-4, with D unclear. The germline gives CDR1 SQVTM, CDR2 ANQGSEA. The CDR3 length is 13 residues. With 7 bases removed from V and 8 bases from J, the gap between germline ends came to 17 bases.

This clonotype was seen ten or more times. The rearrangement uses TRBV20-1 and TRBJ2-5; D call uncertain. The germline V gene encodes CDR1 DFQATT and CDR2 SNEGSKA (reference sequence). Trimming pared 3 bases from V and 2 bases from J, leaving 10 bases between. This CDR3 contains 13 residues. CDR3 sequence: CSASPGSQETQYF. The CDR3 DNA reads TGCAGTGCTAGCCCCGGCAGTCAAGAGACCCAGTACTTC.

The genes are TRBV5-1 and TRBJ2-6; the D is unclear. V was cut by 0 bases and J by 2 bases, with 6 bases left in between. The CDR3 is made up of 15 amino acids. Germline assignment: CDR1 SGHRS and CDR2 YFSETQ. As DNA, the CDR3 is TGCGCCAGCAGCTTGGGTGGGACTGGGGCCAACGTCCTGACTTTC. It translates to CASSLGGTGANVLTF.

This clonotype has ten or more counts. This chain connects TRBV20-1 to TRBJ2-7; 9 positions agree with TRBD2. CDR1 and CDR2 (germline): DFQATT, SNEGSKA (reference sequence). The CDR3 contains 16 residues. J lost 3 bases, V lost 3 bases, and 12 bases had no gene match. The CDR3 DNA sequence: TGCAGTGCTAGTCCCCCTAGCGGGACAGCCCTCTACGAGCAGTACTTC. Its protein product is CSASPPSGTALYEQYF.

There are many counts of this clonotype. The chain joins TRBV5-5 to TRBJ2-5; no clear D. V lost 2 bases to trimming and J lost 5 bases, with 4 bases between them. CDR1 is SGHKS and CDR2 is YYEKEE in the germline V gene (reference sequence). The CDR3 is 11 amino acids. The CDR3, as DNA: TGTGCCAGCAGCTTCGACGAGACCCAGTACTTC. As protein: CASSFDETQYF.

This clonotype was seen many times. The chain has TRBV28 and TRBJ1-2, with 8 bases lining up with TRBD1. With V trimmed by 5 bases and J by 4 bases, 15 bases remained unmatched. The CDR3 consists of 17 residues. Germline V gene lookup returns CDR1 MDHEN and CDR2 SYDVKM. For the CDR3, the DNA is TGTGCCAGCAGTCTCGTGGGACAGGCGATACGTGGCTATGGCTACACCTTC. Protein: CASSLVGQAIRGYGYTF.

This clonotype was seen many times. The V and J genes are TRBV7-2 and TRBJ1-1; D not resolved. Germline V gene sequence: CDR1 SGHTA, CDR2 FQGNSA. V was pared by 4 bases and J by 5 bases, with 23 bases between. This CDR3 has 17 amino acids. The CDR3 DNA reads TGTGCCAGCAGCTCAACCCCCGTGTCCATTCCGGGAACTGAAGCTTTCTTT. This translates into CASSSTPVSIPGTEAFF.

This clonotype was found many times. The chain links TRBV29-1 to TRBJ1-2; TRBD1 is a possible D gene (5 bases). The V end was cut by 3 bases, the J end by 8 bases, with 10 bases between. CDR3 length: 11 amino acids. Germline CDR1 SQVTM, CDR2 ANQGSEA. The CDR3 loop reads CSVDLGAGYTF. The CDR3 DNA is TGCAGCGTTGACCTAGGGGCGGGCTACACCTTC.

This clonotype was recorded once. The conserved final phenylalanine or tryptophan is absent from the CDR3, which likely points to a read error. Because the CDR3's place on the DNA is in doubt, the DNA is left out and the CDR3 is given as listed by TCRdb. This rearrangement joins TRBV20-1 to TRBJ1-1; TRBD1, the table's D call, was not compared with the DNA. From germline, CDR1 is DFQATT and CDR2 SNEGSKA (reference sequence). Including both end residues, the CDR3 is 13 amino acids long. The chain's CDR3 is CSAVGGMNTEAIL.